The 27 T cell receptor beta chains given below trace back to one sample, sequenced in a study of T cell responses to AZD1222 COVID-19 vaccine. Some clones are missing from TCRdb's copy, which holds only in-frame ones; the method was immunoSEQ multiplex PCR. The sample lists approximately 120,000 clones, roughly 88% occurring once. Specimen: peripheral blood, collected 28 days after the second AZD1222 dose. These receptors all stem from an adult who received the AZD1222 COVID-19 vaccine.

The chain has TRBV27 and TRBJ1-4; TRBD1 matches at 9 bases. V lost 3 bases and J lost 7; bases outside the gene matches: 9. CDR3 length equals 16 residues. CDR1 and CDR2 (germline): MNHEY, SMNVEV (reference sequence). CDR3 in DNA: TGTGCCAGCAGTTTTGATCCGGGGACAGGGAGTGAAAAACTGTTTTTT. Translation gives CASSFDPGTGSEKLFF.

The chain recombines TRBV7-8 with TRBJ1-1; D perhaps matches TRBD1 (5 bases). CDR3 length: 14 residues. Germline V gene data show CDR1 as SGHVS and CDR2 as FQNEAQ. Trimming removed 5 bases at V and 5 bases at J, with 15 bases between. The CDR3 here is CASSRERGVTEAFF. Written as DNA, the CDR3 is TGTGCCAGCAGCCGAGAAAGAGGGGTAACTGAAGCTTTCTTT.

The chain has TRBV4-3 and TRBJ1-1; D possibly corresponds to TRBD1 (5 bases). CDR3 length equals 14 residues. CDR1 is LGHNA and CDR2 is YSLEER in the germline V gene. Trimming stripped 1 base from V and 5 bases from J, with 11 bases between. The CDR3 here is CASSQVGVGTEAFF. The CDR3 bases are TGCGCCAGCAGCCAAGTAGGGGTTGGGACTGAAGCTTTCTTT.

The sample holds a few counts of this clone. The chain recombines TRBV20-1 with TRBJ1-1, with TRBD1 as a possible D gene (5 bases). The CDR3 totals 11 residues. CDR1 and CDR2 from the germline V gene are DFQATT and SNEGSKA (reference sequence). Trimming took 8 bases from V and 9 from J, leaving 16 bases between them. The CDR3 sequence: CSSAPGRKAFF. CDR3 nucleotides: TGCAGTTCAGCTCCGGGACGGAAAGCTTTCTTT.

The chain recombines TRBV4-3 with TRBJ2-1; D is possibly TRBD1 or TRBD2 (5 bases each). Germline CDR1 is LGHNA and CDR2 is YSLEER. V lost 3 bases, J lost 0 bases, and 9 bases lay in between. The CDR3 runs to 15 residues. The CDR3 coding sequence is TGCGCCAGCAGCCACCGGGACCGCTCCTACAATGAGCAGTTCTTC. The encoded protein is CASSHRDRSYNEQFF.

The CDR3 coding sequence is TGTGCCAGCTCACCAAACGGCGGGGGTACTGAAGCTTTCTTT. Protein sequence: CASSPNGGGTEAFF. The chain combines TRBV18 with TRBJ1-1, with D possibly being TRBD1 (5 bases). Germline V lookup: CDR1 KGHSH, CDR2 LQKENI. Deletions cut 2 bases from V and 5 bases from J, with 12 bases between. The length of the CDR3 is 14 residues.

The J gene is TRBJ2-3, the V gene TRBV10-2; no firm D call. The ends were cut back, 2 bases at V and 4 bases at J, with 13 bases in the middle. Germline CDR1 WSHSY, CDR2 SAAADI. The CDR3 loop spans 15 amino acids. CDR3 in amino acids: CASSEETLPADTQYF. The CDR3 DNA follows: TGCGCCAGCAGTGAGGAGACTCTCCCCGCAGATACGCAGTATTTT.

This clone was seen once. This sequence joins TRBV7-9 and TRBJ1-2; 8 nucleotides agree with TRBD1. The germline V gene encodes CDR1 SEHNR and CDR2 FQNEAQ (reference sequence). CDR3 size: 14 residues. Trimming removed 5 bases from V and 5 bases from J; junction bases left unmatched: 7. The DNA for the CDR3 is TGTGCCAGCAGCCTAGGACAGGGTAGTTATGGCTACACCTTC. Amino acid sequence: CASSLGQGSYGYTF.

The chain joins TRBV7-9 to TRBJ2-1; D not resolved. This CDR3 spans 14 amino acids. From germline, CDR1 is SEHNR and CDR2 FQNEAQ (reference sequence). V lost 2 bases, J lost 8 bases, and 13 bases lay in between. This CDR3 is CASSLNSLADEQFF. CDR3 nucleotide sequence: TGTGCCAGCAGCTTAAACTCTCTTGCCGATGAGCAGTTCTTC.

The chain combines TRBV19 with TRBJ1-1; D not resolved. The germline CDR1 and CDR2 sequences are LNHDA and SQIVND (reference sequence). V was pared by 0 bases and J by 6 bases, with 17 bases between. The CDR3 length is 16 residues. The CDR3 loop reads CASSIDRPGEMAEAFF. In nucleotides, the CDR3 is TGTGCCAGTAGTATAGATCGGCCGGGAGAGATGGCTGAAGCTTTCTTT. The full variable domain, rest sourced from reference TRBV19 and TRBJ1-1, is DGGITQSPKYLFRKEGQNVTLSCEQNLNHDAMYWYRQDPGQGLRLIYYSQIVNDFQKGDIAEGYSVSREKKESFPLTVTSAQKNPTAFYLCASSIDRPGEMAEAFFGQGTRLTVV.

This clone has just one count. This chain uses TRBV12-5 with TRBJ1-2; D call uncertain. Per the germline V gene, CDR1 is LGHNT and CDR2 is FRNRAP. Trimming cost V 4 bases and J 6 bases, with 9 bases left between them. The CDR3 runs 12 residues. DNA for the CDR3: TGTGCTAGTGGTTCTCTCGGGGATGGCTACACCTTC. This encodes CASGSLGDGYTF.

The chain recombines TRBV19 with TRBJ2-7; 8 positions match TRBD2. Losses at the gene ends were 9 bases for V and 2 bases for J; bases not matched to a gene: 15. Germline assignment: CDR1 LNHDA and CDR2 SQIVND (reference sequence). This CDR3 has 16 amino acids. CDR3: CASPFRGAGAPYEQYF. CDR3 DNA: TGTGCCAGCCCCTTTAGGGGAGCGGGGGCCCCCTACGAGCAGTACTTC.

This clone occurred once. The gene calls are TRBV4-1 and TRBJ1-2, with a weak D call TRBD1 (5 bases). Trimming removed 4 bases from V and 8 bases from J, with 14 bases in between. Germline V gene data show CDR1 as MGHRA and CDR2 as YSYEKL. There are 13 residues in the CDR3. In DNA, the CDR3 is TGCGCCAGCAGCCCAGAGGGGTACAGCGGCTACACCTTC. Its protein is CASSPEGYSGYTF.

The V call is TRBV10-2, the J call TRBJ1-1; no clear D gene. CDR3 size: 13 residues. Germline CDR1 and CDR2: WSHSY and SAAADI. Trimming shortened V by 0 bases and J by 1 base, and 3 bases separated the two germline ends. CDR3 nucleotide sequence: TGCGCCAGCAGTGAGTCAAGGAACACTGAAGCTTTCTTT. Translated: CASSESRNTEAFF.

The table lists this clone with a count of one. The chain is built from TRBV29-1 and TRBJ1-1; D remains unclear. CDR1 and CDR2 from the germline V gene are SQVTM and ANQGSEA. This CDR3 is built from 16 residues. Between the trimmed V and J ends, which lost 0 bases and 0 bases, there was a span of 14 bases. The CDR3 DNA reads as TGCAGCGTTGAAGATCCGCGAGGGAACATGAACACTGAAGCTTTCTTT. Its protein is CSVEDPRGNMNTEAFF.

The J gene is TRBJ2-7, the V gene TRBV3-1 (or the pseudogene TRBV3-2); D is unresolved. The CDR3 runs 12 residues. Trimming removed 0 bases at V and 7 bases at J, with 7 bases between. Germline V gives CDR1 LGHDT, CDR2 YNNKEL (reference sequence). The CDR3 nucleotides are TGTGCCAGCAGCCAAGATTTCGGGGAGCAGTACTTC. Amino acids: CASSQDFGEQYF.

CDR3 sequence (DNA): TGTGCCAGCAGTTTATCGTCCAGCCCCGGACAGCCCCAGCATTTT. Translated: CASSLSSSPGQPQHF. The rearrangement uses TRBV27 and TRBJ1-5; D remains ambiguous. V dropped 0 bases and J dropped 7 bases, with 13 bases sitting between them. In germline, CDR1 is MNHEY, CDR2 SMNVEV (reference sequence). The CDR3 is 15 residues long.

This clone occurred a few times. The genes are TRBV5-1 and TRBJ2-5; D is unresolved. The CDR3 is 15 amino acids. The germline CDR1 and CDR2 sequences are SGHRS and YFSETQ. With 6 bases removed from V and 1 base from J, the gap between germline ends came to 16 bases. This CDR3 is CASTRASSPQETQYF. For the CDR3, the DNA is TGCGCCAGCACCAGAGCGTCGAGTCCCCAAGAGACCCAGTACTTC.

This clone was seen once. The rearrangement joins TRBV29-1 to TRBJ1-3; D unclear. The length of the CDR3 is 13 residues. Germline V lookup: CDR1 SQVTM, CDR2 ANQGSEA. The V end was cut by 4 bases, the J end by 0 bases, with 7 bases between. The CDR3 here is CSVAGFSGNTIYF. DNA of the CDR3: TGCAGCGTTGCCGGATTCTCTGGAAACACCATATATTTT.

The chain employs TRBV20-1 and TRBJ1-2, with 7 bases matching TRBD1. This CDR3 is built from 14 residues. Germline values: CDR1 DFQATT, CDR2 SNEGSKA (reference sequence). Trimming at V came to 3 bases and at J to 1 base, leaving 5 bases not matched to a gene. The CDR3 DNA follows: TGCAGTGCTAGTGGGACAGCGGATAACTATGGCTACACCTTC. Translating it yields CSASGTADNYGYTF.

CDR3 nucleotides: TGTGCCAGCTCACTCGGGAATAGCAATCAGCCCCAGCATTTT. It specifies CASSLGNSNQPQHF. The chain employs TRBV18 and TRBJ1-5; D is unresolved. The germline CDR1 and CDR2 sequences are KGHSH and LQKENI. V lost 4 bases and J lost 0, with 7 bases in between. This CDR3 region has 14 residues.

CDR3 sequence: CASQIGPIYEQYF. CDR3 DNA sequence: TGTGCCAGCCAAATAGGACCGATCTACGAGCAGTACTTC. This chain joins TRBV7-8 and TRBJ2-7; D is undetermined. Germline CDR1 and CDR2: SGHVS and FQNEAQ. The V and J ends lost 8 bases and 3 bases respectively, with 14 bases between them. This CDR3 contains 13 residues.

The CDR3 DNA is TGTGCCAGCAGTTCCCCTCCTAGCGGGGCAGATACGCAGTATTTT. Amino acids: CASSSPPSGADTQYF. The chain couples TRBV27 to TRBJ2-3; 9 bases match TRBD2. This CDR3 spans 15 amino acids. CDR1 and CDR2 (germline): MNHEY, SMNVEV (reference sequence). V shed 4 bases, J shed 4 bases, and the junction held 6 bases outside the gene matches.

The chain employs TRBV4-3 and TRBJ2-3, with D possibly matching TRBD2 (6 bases). Germline CDR1 and CDR2: LGHNA and YSLEER. The V end lost 1 base, the J end lost 1 base, and 12 bases lay between the germline ends. This CDR3 is 16 amino acids long. This CDR3 reads CASSQVVGGRTDTQYF. CDR3 nucleotides: TGCGCCAGCAGCCAAGTGGTGGGGGGACGCACAGATACGCAGTATTTT.

The rearrangement uses TRBV7-2 and TRBJ1-1; D not certain. This CDR3 has 14 amino acids. Germline V gives CDR1 SGHTA, CDR2 FQGNSA. V was shortened by 2 bases and J by 1 base, with 8 bases between the two germline ends. CDR3 in amino acids: CASSLSGENTEAFF. CDR3 coding DNA: TGTGCCAGCAGCTTATCGGGAGAGAACACTGAAGCTTTCTTT.

The chain combines TRBV5-1 with TRBJ2-4, with a possible D match to TRBD2 (5 bases). The CDR3 is 12 amino acids. V lost 4 bases and J 8 bases, leaving 10 bases between the germline ends. Germline CDR1 and CDR2: SGHRS and YFSETQ. The CDR3 reads CASSPHGDIQYF. The CDR3 DNA sequence: TGCGCCAGCAGCCCACACGGGGACATTCAGTACTTC.

The chain carries TRBV6-2 or TRBV6-3 and TRBJ2-1, with TRBD2 identical over 11 bases. This CDR3 comprises 18 residues. Germline assignment: CDR1 MNHEY and CDR2 SVGEGT. J gave up 0 bases and V 5 bases, and 9 bases lay outside the gene matches. Written as DNA, the CDR3 is TGTGCCAGCAGTCCGGGACTAGCGGCCGAGTTCTCCTACAATGAGCAGTTCTTC. Its translation: CASSPGLAAEFSYNEQFF.